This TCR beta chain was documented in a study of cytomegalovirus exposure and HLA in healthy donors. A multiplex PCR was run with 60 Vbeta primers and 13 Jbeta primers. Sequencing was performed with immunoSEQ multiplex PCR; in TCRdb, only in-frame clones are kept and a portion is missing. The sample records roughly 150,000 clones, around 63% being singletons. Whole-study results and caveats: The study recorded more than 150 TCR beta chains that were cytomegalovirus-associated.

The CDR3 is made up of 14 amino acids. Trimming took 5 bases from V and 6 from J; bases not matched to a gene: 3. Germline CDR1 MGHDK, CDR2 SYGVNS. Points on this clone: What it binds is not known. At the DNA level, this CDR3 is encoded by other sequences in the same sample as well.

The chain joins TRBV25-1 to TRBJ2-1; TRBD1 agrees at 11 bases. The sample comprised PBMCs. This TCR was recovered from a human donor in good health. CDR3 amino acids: CASSRDRGFNEQFF. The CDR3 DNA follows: TGTGCCAGCAGTAGGGACAGGGGGTTCAATGAGCAGTTCTTC.